These T cell receptor beta chains were read from a single sample in a study of cytomegalovirus exposure and HLA in healthy donors. Using immunoSEQ multiplex PCR, the repertoire was profiled, and TCRdb retains in-frame clones only, with some absent. In the table there are 200,000 to 250,000 clones, about 82% of which are singletons. What was sequenced was PBMCs. Receptors originate from a man under 40 in good health and CMV-seronegative. CDR3s include the opening cysteine and the closing phenylalanine or tryptophan. The D gene is left open where the match is weak. Clone size appears in some rows only: once, few, many, or a class for an expanded clone.

v_call: TRBV5-4
j_call: TRBJ2-3
d_call: TRBD2
clone_size: -
cdr3_nt: TGTGCCAGCGGCAGCGGGGTTATGGCAGATACGCAGTATTTT
cdr3_aa: CASGSGVMADTQYF

v_call: TRBV10-1
j_call: TRBJ2-5
d_call: -
clone_size: -
cdr3_nt: TGCGCCAGCAGGAGGTGGCGGGGAGAGACCCAGTACTTC
cdr3_aa: CASRRWRGETQYF

v_call: TRBV4-2
j_call: TRBJ2-2
d_call: TRBD2
clone_size: medium-sized
cdr3_nt: TGTGCCAGCAGCCAAGGAGAAGCTAGCGGGGGGCTGAACACCGGGGAGCTGTTTTTT
cdr3_aa: CASSQGEASGGLNTGELFF

v_call: TRBV5-1
j_call: TRBJ2-2
d_call: TRBD1
clone_size: few
cdr3_nt: TGCGCCAGCAGCCCAGGGGGCACGAACACCGGGGAGCTGTTTTTT
cdr3_aa: CASSPGGTNTGELFF

v_call: TRBV18
j_call: TRBJ2-1
d_call: TRBD2
clone_size: -
cdr3_nt: TGTGCCAGCTCACCGCAGCGGGGCGATGAGCAGTTCTTC
cdr3_aa: CASSPQRGDEQFF

v_call: TRBV6-6
j_call: TRBJ2-5
d_call: -
clone_size: -
cdr3_nt: TGTGCCAGCAGAAGGAAACGGGGTGGAGAGACCCAGTACTTC
cdr3_aa: CASRRKRGGETQYF

v_call: TRBV10-3
j_call: TRBJ1-4
d_call: -
clone_size: -
cdr3_nt: TGTGCCATCAGTACAGGGACACCAGATAATGAAAAACTGTTTTTT
cdr3_aa: CAISTGTPDNEKLFF

v_call: TRBV29-1
j_call: TRBJ2-3
d_call: -
clone_size: few
cdr3_nt: TGCAGCGTTGAAGAAAGGGGGGGGCAGGCAGATACGCAGTATTTT
cdr3_aa: CSVEERGGQADTQYF

v_call: TRBV9
j_call: TRBJ1-6
d_call: -
clone_size: -
cdr3_nt: TGTGCCAGCAGCGTCCTCCCCTCAGGGAATTTATCACCCCTCCACTTT
cdr3_aa: CASSVLPSGNLSPLHF

v_call: TRBV28
j_call: TRBJ1-6
d_call: -
clone_size: large
cdr3_nt: TGTGCCAGCAGTTTATTTGGGGCGACCTATAATTCACCCCTCCACTTT
cdr3_aa: CASSLFGATYNSPLHF

v_call: TRBV5-1
j_call: TRBJ2-7
d_call: -
clone_size: few
cdr3_nt: TGCGCCAGCAGCTCTGGAGGAGGGGCCCAATACGAGCAGTACTTC
cdr3_aa: CASSSGGGAQYEQYF

v_call: TRBV9
j_call: TRBJ1-2
d_call: -
clone_size: -
cdr3_nt: TGTGCCAGCAGCGTTCCTTTAAGCAGGAACTATGGCTACACCTTC
cdr3_aa: CASSVPLSRNYGYTF

v_call: TRBV28
j_call: TRBJ2-2
d_call: TRBD2
clone_size: -
cdr3_nt: TGTGCCAGCAGTTCCCAGCGGGGGAACCCCGGGGAGCTGTTTTTT
cdr3_aa: CASSSQRGNPGELFF

v_call: TRBV28
j_call: TRBJ1-5
d_call: TRBD1
clone_size: -
cdr3_nt: TGTGCCAGCAGTTCTACGGGACAGGGGCCGGAACAGCCCCAGCATTTT
cdr3_aa: CASSSTGQGPEQPQHF

v_call: TRBV4-1
j_call: TRBJ2-1
d_call: -
clone_size: -
cdr3_nt: TGCGCCAGCAGGGCCGGGCGGGGGCTCGAGGAGCAGTTCTTC
cdr3_aa: CASRAGRGLEEQFF

v_call: TRBV6-5
j_call: TRBJ2-7
d_call: TRBD1
clone_size: -
cdr3_nt: TGTGCCAGCAGTTATAGTCCAGGGGGCCTATGGGAGCAGTACTTC
cdr3_aa: CASSYSPGGLWEQYF